This TCR beta chain is drawn from a study of T cell repertoires in cytomegalovirus infection. This clonotype has ten or more counts. TCRdb passed the reads through MiXCR, listing each CDR3 protein once. The data contain some 300,000 distinct CDR3 sequences, approximately 8.9% of them singletons. The TCR was taken from a human donor in good health (CMV status not recorded). Some clones in this sample may be carry-over from other donors' samples. The sample consisted of PBMCs.

Here the CDR3 DNA reads TGCAGCGTTATCCGACAGGGTGATACCCACTACGAGCAGTACTTC. It translates to CSVIRQGDTHYEQYF. The chain uses TRBV29-1 and TRBJ2-7; 7 nucleotides line up with TRBD1. The CDR3 loop spans 15 amino acids. V shed 5 bases, J shed 3 bases, and the junction held 13 bases outside the gene matches. Germline CDR1 and CDR2: SQVTM and ANQGSEA.